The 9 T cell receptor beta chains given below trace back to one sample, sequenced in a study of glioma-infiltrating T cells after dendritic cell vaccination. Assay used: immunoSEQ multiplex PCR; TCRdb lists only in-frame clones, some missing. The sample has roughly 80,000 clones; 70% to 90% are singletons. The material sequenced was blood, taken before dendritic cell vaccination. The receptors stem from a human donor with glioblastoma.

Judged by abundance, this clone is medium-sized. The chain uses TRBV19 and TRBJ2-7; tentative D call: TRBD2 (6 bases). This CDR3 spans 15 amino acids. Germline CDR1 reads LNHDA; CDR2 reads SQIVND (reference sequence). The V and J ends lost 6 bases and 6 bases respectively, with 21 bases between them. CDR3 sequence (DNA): TGTGCCAGTAGCCGTGGGAGGCAGAGGTGGGGCGAGCAGTACTTC. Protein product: CASSRGRQRWGEQYF.

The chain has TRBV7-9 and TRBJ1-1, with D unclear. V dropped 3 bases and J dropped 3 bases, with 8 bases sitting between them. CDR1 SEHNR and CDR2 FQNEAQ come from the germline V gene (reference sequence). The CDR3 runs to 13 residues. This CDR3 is CASSFLTDTEAFF. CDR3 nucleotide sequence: TGTGCCAGCAGCTTTCTTACGGACACTGAAGCTTTCTTT. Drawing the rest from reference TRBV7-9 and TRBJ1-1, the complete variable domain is DTGVSQNPRHKITKRGQNVTFRCDPISEHNRLYWYRQTLGQGPEFLTYFQNEAQLEKSRLLSDRFSAERPKGSFSTLEIQRTEQGDSAMYLCASSFLTDTEAFFGQGTRLTVV.

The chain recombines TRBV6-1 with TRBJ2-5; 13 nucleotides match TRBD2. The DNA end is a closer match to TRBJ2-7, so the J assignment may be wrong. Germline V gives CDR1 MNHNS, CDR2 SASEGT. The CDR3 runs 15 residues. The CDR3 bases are TGTGCCAGCAGGCCGGGACTAGCGGGATCCTACGAGCAGTACTTC. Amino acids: CASRPGLAGSYEQYF.

The CDR3 nucleotides read TGTGCCTGGGCGGCAGGGGCGGCCTATGGCTACACCTTC. Its translation: CAWAAGAAYGYTF. The rearrangement uses TRBV30 and TRBJ1-2; TRBD1 might be the D (6 bases). This CDR3 region has 13 residues. Trimming removed 5 bases at V and 4 bases at J, with 14 bases between. Per germline, CDR1 GTSNPN and CDR2 SVGIG (reference sequence).

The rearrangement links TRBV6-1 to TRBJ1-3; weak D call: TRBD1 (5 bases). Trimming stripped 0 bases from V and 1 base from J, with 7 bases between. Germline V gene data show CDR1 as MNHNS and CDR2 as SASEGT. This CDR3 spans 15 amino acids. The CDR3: CASSEAQVSGNTIYF. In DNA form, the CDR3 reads TGTGCCAGCAGTGAAGCACAGGTTTCTGGAAACACCATATATTTT.

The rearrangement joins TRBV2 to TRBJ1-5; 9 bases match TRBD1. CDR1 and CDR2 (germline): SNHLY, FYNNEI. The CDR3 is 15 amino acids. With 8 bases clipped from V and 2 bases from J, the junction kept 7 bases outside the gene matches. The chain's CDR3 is CASQQGATRNQPQHF. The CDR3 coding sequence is TGTGCCAGCCAACAGGGGGCGACCCGCAATCAGCCCCAGCATTTT.

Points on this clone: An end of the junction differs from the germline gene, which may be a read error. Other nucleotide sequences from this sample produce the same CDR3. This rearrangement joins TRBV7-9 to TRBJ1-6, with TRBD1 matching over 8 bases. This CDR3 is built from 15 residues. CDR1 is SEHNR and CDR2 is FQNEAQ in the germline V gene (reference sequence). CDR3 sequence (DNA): TGTGCCAGCAGCTCCGGACAGGGTCTAAATTCCCCCCTCCACTTT. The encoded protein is CASSSGQGLNSPLHF.

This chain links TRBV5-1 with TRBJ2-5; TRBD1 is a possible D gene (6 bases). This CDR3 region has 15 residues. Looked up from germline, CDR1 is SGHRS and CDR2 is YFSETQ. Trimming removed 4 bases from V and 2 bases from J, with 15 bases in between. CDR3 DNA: TGCGCCAGCAGCGCAAATACAGGGCAGCAAGAGACCCAGTACTTC. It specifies CASSANTGQQETQYF.

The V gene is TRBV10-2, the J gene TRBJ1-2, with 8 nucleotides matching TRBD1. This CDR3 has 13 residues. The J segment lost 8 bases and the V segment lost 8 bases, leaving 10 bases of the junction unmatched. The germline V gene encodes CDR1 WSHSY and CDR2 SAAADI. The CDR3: CASRGQGPAGYTF. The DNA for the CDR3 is TGCGCCAGCCGCGGACAGGGCCCCGCCGGCTACACCTTC.